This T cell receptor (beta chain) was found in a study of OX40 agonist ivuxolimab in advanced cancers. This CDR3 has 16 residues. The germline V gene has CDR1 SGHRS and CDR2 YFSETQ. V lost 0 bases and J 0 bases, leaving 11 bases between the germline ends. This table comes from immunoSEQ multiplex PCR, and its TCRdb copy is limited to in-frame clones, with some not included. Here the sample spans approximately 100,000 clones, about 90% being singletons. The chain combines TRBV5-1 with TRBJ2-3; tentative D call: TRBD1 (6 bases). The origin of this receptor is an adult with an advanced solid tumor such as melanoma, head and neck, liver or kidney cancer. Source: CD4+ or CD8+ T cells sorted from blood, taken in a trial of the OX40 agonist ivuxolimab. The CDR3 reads CASSLENRESTDTQYF. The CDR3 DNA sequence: TGCGCCAGCAGCTTGGAAAACAGGGAAAGCACAGATACGCAGTATTTT.